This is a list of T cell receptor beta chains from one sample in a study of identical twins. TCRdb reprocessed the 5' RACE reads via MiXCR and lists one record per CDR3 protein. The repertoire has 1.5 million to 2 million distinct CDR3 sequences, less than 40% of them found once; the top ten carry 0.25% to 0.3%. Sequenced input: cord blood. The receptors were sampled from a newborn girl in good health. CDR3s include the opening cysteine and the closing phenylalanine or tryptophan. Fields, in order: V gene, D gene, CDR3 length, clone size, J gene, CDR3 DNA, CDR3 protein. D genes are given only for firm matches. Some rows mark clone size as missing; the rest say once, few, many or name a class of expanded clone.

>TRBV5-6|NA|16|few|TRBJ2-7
TGTGCCAGCAGCTTGATGGGCGGGATAACCTCCTACGAGCAGTACTTC
CASSLMGGITSYEQYF
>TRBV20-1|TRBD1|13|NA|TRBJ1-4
TGCAGTGCTCAGACAGGGCTTAATGAAAAACTGTTTTTT
CSAQTGLNEKLFF
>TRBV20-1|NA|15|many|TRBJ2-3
TGCAGTGCTAGAGTCAGGAACTCTCTCACAGATACGCAGTATTTT
CSARVRNSLTDTQYF
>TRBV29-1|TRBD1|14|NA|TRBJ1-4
TGCGGAGGGGGGCAGGGGGCTCTTAATGAAAAACTGTTTTTT
CGGGQGALNEKLFF
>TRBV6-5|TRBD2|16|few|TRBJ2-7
TGTGCCAGCAGTTACTTCGGTAGCGGGACTGTCTACGAGCAGTACTTC
CASSYFGSGTVYEQYF
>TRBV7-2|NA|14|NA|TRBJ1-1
TGTGCCAGCAGCTTAGGCTGGCCCCCCCCTGAAGCTTTCTTT
CASSLGWPPPEAFF
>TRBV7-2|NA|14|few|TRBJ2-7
TGTGCCAGCAGCTTTACTCTGAGCTCCTACGAGCAGTACTTC
CASSFTLSSYEQYF
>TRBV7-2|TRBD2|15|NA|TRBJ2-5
TGTGCCAGCAGCGGATCTAGCGGGGGCGGCAATGAGCAGTACTTC
CASSGSSGGGNEQYF
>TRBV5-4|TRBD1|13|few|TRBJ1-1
TGTGCCAGCAGCTTGGTGGGGACAGATGAAGCTTTCTTT
CASSLVGTDEAFF
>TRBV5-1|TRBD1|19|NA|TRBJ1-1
TGCGCCAGCAGCTTGGTATGGAGACTAGGGACAGGGATGAACACTGAAGCTTTCTTT
CASSLVWRLGTGMNTEAFF
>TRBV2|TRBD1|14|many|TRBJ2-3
TGTGCCAGCAGGATGACAGGGCACACAGATACGCAGTATTTT
CASRMTGHTDTQYF
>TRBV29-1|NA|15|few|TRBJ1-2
TGCAGCGTTGAAGATAGGCCGGGTTGGAACTATGGCTACACCTTC
CSVEDRPGWNYGYTF
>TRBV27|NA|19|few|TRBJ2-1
TGTGCCAGCAGTGCCAAGTTCTACTCTTTCCCCCGCCCCTACAATGAGCAGTTCTTC
CASSAKFYSFPRPYNEQFF
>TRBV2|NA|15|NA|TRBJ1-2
TGTGCCAGCAAACAACCGGAGAATTCGGACTATGGCTACACCTTC
CASKQPENSDYGYTF
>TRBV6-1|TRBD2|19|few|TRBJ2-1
TGTGCCAGCAACCCCTCCGCAACTAGCGGGAGGGGTCACTACAATGAGCAGTTCTTC
CASNPSATSGRGHYNEQFF
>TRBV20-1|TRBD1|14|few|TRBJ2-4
TGCAGTGCTGGGACAGGGGGATGGAAAAACATTCAGTACTTC
CSAGTGGWKNIQYF
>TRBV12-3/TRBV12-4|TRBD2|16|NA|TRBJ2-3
TGTGCCAGCAGCCTGGGACTAGCGGGGTCGGGGGATACGCGGTATTTT
CASSLGLAGSGDTRYF
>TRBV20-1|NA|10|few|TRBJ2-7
TGCAGTGCTAGATGGGACGAGCAGTACTTC
CSARWDEQYF
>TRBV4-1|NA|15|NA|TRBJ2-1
TGCGCCAGCAGCCAAGGCTGGGAGCGAGGGTATGAGCAGTTCTTC
CASSQGWERGYEQFF
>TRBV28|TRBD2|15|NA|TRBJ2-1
TGTGCCAGCAGTCAGACTAGCGGGAGGGTTTATGAGCAGTTCTTC
CASSQTSGRVYEQFF
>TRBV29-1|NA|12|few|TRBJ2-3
TGCAGCGTTGACCCAGACGGGGATACGCAGTATTTT
CSVDPDGDTQYF
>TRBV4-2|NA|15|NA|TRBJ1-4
TGTGCCAGCAGCCAGCCCGGGACCGGGGATGGAAAACTGTTTTTT
CASSQPGTGDGKLFF
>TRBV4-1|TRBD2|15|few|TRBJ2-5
TGCGCCAGCAGCCAACTGACTAGCGGGCAAGAGACCCAGTACTTC
CASSQLTSGQETQYF
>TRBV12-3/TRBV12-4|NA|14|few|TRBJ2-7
TGTGCCAGCAGTCCAGACGGACGGGGTTACGAGCAGTACTTC
CASSPDGRGYEQYF
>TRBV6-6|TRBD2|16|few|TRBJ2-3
TGTGCCAGCAGTTACTCGGCTAGCGGGGGCCCAGATACGCAGTATTTT
CASSYSASGGPDTQYF
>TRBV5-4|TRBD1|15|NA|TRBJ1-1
TGTGCCAGCAGCTCTCGTGCCGGGACAGGGGCTGAAGCTTTCTTT
CASSSRAGTGAEAFF
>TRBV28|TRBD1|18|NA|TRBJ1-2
TGTGCCAGCAGTGGCCCCAGGGGGCGCAAGGCCCAACTATGGGGCTACACCTTC
CASSGPRGRKAQLWGYTF
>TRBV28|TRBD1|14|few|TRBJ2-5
TGTGCCAGCAGTTCTAGACAGGGGCGAGAGACCCAGTACTTC
CASSSRQGRETQYF
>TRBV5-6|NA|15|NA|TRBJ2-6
TGTGCCAGCAGCCTTAAGCCCTCTGGGGCCAACGTCCTGACTTTC
CASSLKPSGANVLTF
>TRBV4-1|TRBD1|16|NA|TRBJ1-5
TGCGCCAGCAGCCAAGGAGACAGGGGTATCAATCAGCCCCAGCATTTT
CASSQGDRGINQPQHF
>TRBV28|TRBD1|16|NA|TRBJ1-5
TGTGCCAGCAGTTGGACAGGGGGATATAGCAATCAGCCCCAGCATTTT
CASSWTGGYSNQPQHF
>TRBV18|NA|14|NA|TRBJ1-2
TGTGCCAGCTCAAAGGTCGAAAACCACTATGGCTACACCTTC
CASSKVENHYGYTF
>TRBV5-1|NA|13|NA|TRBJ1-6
TGCGCCAGCAGCTTGTGGACGATTCCACCCCTCCACTTT
CASSLWTIPPLHF
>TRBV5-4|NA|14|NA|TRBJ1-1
TGTGCCAGCAGCTGGGATAGGGAGAACACTGAAGCTTTCTTT
CASSWDRENTEAFF
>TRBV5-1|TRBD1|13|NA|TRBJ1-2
TGCGCCAGCAGCGCGACAGGGGGCCGTGGCTACACCTTC
CASSATGGRGYTF
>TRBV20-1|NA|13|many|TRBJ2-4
TGCAGTGCTAGCCGGGAAGCCAAAAACATTCAGTACTTC
CSASREAKNIQYF
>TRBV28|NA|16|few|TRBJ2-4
TGTGCCAGCAGCCCCCCGCAGGGGAAGGGCAAAAACATTCAGTACTTC
CASSPPQGKGKNIQYF
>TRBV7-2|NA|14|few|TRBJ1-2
TGTGCCAGCAGCTTAGGCAGGGGAAAGTATGGCTACACCTTC
CASSLGRGKYGYTF
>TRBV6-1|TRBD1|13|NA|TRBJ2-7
TGTGCCAGCCTTTCCGGGACAGGGTACGAGCAGTACTTC
CASLSGTGYEQYF
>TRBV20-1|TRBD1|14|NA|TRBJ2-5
TGCAGTGCGCTGACAGGGAGTCGCCAAGAGACCCAGTACTTC
CSALTGSRQETQYF